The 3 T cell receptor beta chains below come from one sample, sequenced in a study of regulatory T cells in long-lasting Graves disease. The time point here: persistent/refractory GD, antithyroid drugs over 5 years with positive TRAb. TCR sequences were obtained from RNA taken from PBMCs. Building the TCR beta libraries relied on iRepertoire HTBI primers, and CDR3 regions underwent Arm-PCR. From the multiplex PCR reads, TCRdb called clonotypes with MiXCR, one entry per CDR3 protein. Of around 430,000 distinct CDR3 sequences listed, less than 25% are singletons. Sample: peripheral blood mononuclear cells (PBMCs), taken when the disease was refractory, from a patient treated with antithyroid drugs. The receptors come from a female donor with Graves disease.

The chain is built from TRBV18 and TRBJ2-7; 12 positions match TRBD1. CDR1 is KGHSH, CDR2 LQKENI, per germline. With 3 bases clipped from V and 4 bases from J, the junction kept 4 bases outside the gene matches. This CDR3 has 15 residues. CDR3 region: CASSPGQGARYEQYF. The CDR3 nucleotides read TGTGCCAGCTCACCGGGACAGGGGGCTCGGTACGAGCAGTACTTC.

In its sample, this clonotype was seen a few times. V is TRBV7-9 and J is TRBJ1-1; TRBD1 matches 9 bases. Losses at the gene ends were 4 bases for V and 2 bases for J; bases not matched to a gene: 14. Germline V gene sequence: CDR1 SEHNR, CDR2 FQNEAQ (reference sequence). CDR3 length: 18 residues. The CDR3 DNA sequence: TGTGCCAGCAGCTCCGGGACAGGGCTTTTCCCCGTCAACACTGAAGCTTTCTTT. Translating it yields CASSSGTGLFPVNTEAFF. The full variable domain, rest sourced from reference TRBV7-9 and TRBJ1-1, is DTGVSQNPRHKITKRGQNVTFRCDPISEHNRLYWYRQTLGQGPEFLTYFQNEAQLEKSRLLSDRFSAERPKGSFSTLEIQRTEQGDSAMYLCASSSGTGLFPVNTEAFFGQGTRLTVV.

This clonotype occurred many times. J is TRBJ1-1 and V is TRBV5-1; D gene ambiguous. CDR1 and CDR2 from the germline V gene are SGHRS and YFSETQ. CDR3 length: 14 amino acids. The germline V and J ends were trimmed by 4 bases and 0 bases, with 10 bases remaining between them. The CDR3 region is CASSAGVMNTEAFF. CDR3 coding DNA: TGCGCCAGCAGCGCGGGAGTCATGAACACTGAAGCTTTCTTT.